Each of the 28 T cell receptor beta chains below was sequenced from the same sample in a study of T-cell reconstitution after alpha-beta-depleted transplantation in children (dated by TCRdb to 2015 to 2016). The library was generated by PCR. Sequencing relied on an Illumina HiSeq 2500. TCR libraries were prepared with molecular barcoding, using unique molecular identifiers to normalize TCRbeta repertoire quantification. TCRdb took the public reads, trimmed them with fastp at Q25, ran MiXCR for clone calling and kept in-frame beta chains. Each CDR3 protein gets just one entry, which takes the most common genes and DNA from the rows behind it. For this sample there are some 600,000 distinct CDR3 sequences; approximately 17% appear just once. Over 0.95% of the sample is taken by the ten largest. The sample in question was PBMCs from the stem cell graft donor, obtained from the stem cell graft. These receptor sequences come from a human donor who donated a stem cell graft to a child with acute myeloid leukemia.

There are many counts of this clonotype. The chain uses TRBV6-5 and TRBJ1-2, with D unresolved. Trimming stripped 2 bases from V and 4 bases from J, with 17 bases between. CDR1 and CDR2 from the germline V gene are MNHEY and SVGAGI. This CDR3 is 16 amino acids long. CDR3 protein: CASSYRADTSPYGYTF. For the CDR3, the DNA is TGTGCCAGCAGTTACAGAGCCGACACTTCACCCTATGGCTACACCTTC.

DNA of the CDR3: TGCAGTGCTAGTTCGACGGGAGCGGGGGGGCCTCAAGAGACCCAGTACTTC. Its translation is CSASSTGAGGPQETQYF. The chain is built from TRBV20-1 and TRBJ2-5; 10 bases map to TRBD2. CDR1 is DFQATT and CDR2 is SNEGSKA in the germline V gene (reference sequence). CDR3 length equals 17 residues. Germline trimming cut 3 bases from V and 2 bases from J; bases unmatched to any gene: 12.

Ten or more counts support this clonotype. This CDR3 is CSAGLAGGLSTDTQYF. CDR3 coding DNA: TGCAGTGCGGGACTAGCGGGGGGCCTTAGCACAGATACGCAGTATTTT. The chain carries TRBV20-1 and TRBJ2-3, with 15 bases lining up with TRBD2. The germline gives CDR1 DFQATT, CDR2 SNEGSKA (reference sequence). CDR3 length equals 16 residues. V shed 6 bases and J 0 bases; nucleotides not matched to a gene: 4.

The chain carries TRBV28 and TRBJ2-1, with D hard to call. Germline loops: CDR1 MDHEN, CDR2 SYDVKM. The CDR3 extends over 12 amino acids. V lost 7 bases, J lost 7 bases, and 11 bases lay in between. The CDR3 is CASKGPINEQFF. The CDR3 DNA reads TGTGCCAGCAAAGGGCCGATTAATGAGCAGTTCTTC.

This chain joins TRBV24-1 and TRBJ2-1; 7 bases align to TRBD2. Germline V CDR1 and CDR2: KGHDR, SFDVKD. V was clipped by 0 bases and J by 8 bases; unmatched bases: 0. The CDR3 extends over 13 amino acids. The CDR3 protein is CATSDLGGDEQFF. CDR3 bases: TGTGCCACCAGTGATTTGGGGGGGGATGAGCAGTTCTTC.

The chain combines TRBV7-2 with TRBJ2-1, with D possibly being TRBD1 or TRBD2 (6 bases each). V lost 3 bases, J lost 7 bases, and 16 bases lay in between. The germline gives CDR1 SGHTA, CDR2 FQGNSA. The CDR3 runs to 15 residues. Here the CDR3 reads CASSLSVTGRNEQFF. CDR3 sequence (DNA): TGTGCCAGCAGCTTGAGCGTAACAGGGAGGAATGAGCAGTTCTTC.

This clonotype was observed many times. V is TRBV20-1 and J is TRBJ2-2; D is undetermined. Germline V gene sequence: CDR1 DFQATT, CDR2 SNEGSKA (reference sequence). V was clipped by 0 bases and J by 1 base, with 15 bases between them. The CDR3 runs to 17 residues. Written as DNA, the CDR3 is TGCAGTGCTAGAGATATTGCTGATAAGAGGAACACCGGGGAGCTGTTTTTT. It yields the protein CSARDIADKRNTGELFF.

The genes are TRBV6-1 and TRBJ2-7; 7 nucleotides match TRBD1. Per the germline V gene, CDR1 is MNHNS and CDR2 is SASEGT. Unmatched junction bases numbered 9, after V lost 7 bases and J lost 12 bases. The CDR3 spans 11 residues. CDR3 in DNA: TGTGCCAGCATGGCTGGTACAGGGGTGTACGTC. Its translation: CASMAGTGVYV.

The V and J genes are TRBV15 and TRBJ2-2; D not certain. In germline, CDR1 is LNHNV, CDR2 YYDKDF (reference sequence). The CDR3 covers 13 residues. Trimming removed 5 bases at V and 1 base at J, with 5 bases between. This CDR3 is CATSHVNTGELFF. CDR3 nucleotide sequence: TGTGCCACCAGCCACGTGAACACCGGGGAGCTGTTTTTT.

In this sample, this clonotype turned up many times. The CDR3 DNA sequence: TGCAGCGTTAAGGGCAGGGCGAAAACTGAAGCTTTCTTT. Translation gives CSVKGRAKTEAFF. The chain combines TRBV29-1 with TRBJ1-1; TRBD1 is a possible D gene (5 bases). The CDR3 contains 13 residues. V lost 5 bases and J 5 bases, leaving 15 bases between the germline ends. Looked up from germline, CDR1 is SQVTM and CDR2 is ANQGSEA.

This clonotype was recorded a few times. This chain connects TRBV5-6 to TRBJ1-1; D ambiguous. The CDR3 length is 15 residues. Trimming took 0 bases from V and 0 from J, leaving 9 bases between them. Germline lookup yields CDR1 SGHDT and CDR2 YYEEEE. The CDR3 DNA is TGTGCCAGCAGCTTGGATCCGTCCATGAACACTGAAGCTTTCTTT. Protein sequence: CASSLDPSMNTEAFF.

The CDR3 sequence: CATVTSGISYAFF. DNA of the CDR3: TGTGCCACCGTTACTAGTGGGATCTCGTACGCTTTCTTT. V usage is TRBV7-9 and J usage is TRBJ1-1; D unclear. Germline assignment: CDR1 SEHNR and CDR2 FQNEAQ (reference sequence). Trimming cost V 10 bases and J 11 bases, with 23 bases left between them. The CDR3 has 13 amino acids.

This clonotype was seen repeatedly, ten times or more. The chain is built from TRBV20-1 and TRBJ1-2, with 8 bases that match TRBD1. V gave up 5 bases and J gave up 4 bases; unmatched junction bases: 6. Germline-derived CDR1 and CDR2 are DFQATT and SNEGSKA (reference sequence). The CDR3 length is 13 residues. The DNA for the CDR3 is TGCAGTGCTCATACCGGGACAGGCTATGGCTACACCTTC. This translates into CSAHTGTGYGYTF.

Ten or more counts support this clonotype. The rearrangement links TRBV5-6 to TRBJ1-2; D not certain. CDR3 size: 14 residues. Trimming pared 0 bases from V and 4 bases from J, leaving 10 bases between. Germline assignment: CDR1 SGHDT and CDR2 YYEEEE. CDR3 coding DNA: TGTGCCAGCAGCTTGGTGGGCAGAAGCTATGGCTACACCTTC. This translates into CASSLVGRSYGYTF.

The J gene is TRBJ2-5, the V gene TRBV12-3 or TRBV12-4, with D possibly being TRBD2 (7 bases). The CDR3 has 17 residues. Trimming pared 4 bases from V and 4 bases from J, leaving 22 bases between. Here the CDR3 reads CASSSRNGGRGRETQYF. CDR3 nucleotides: TGTGCCAGCAGTTCCAGAAACGGGGGGCGAGGTCGAGAGACCCAGTACTTC.

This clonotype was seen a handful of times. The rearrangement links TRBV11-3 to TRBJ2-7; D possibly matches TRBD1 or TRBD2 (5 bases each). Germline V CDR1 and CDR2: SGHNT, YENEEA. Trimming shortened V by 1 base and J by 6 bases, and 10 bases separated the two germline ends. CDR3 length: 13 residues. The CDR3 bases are TGTGCCAGCAGCTTAGGAGAGGGGCGCGAGCAGTACTTC. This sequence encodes CASSLGEGREQYF. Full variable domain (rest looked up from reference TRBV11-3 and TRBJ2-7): EAGVVQSPRYKIIEKKQPVAFWCNPISGHNTLYWYLQNLGQGPELLIRYENEEAVDDSQLPKDRFSAERLKGVDSTLKIQPAELGDSAVYLCASSLGEGREQYFGPGTRLTVT.

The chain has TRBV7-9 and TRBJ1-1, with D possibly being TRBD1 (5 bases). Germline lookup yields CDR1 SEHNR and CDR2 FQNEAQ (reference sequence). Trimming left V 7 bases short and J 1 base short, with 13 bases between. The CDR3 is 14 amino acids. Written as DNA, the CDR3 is TGTGCCAGCACCATCGCTGACAGGAACACTGAAGCTTTCTTT. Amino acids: CASTIADRNTEAFF.

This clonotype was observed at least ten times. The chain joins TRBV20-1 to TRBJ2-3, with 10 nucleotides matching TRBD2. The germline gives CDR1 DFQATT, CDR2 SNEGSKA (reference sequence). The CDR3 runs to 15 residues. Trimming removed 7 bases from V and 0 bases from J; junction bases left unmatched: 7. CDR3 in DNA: TGCAGTGGTAGCGGGGGGCGTACTAGCACAGATACGCAGTATTTT. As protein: CSGSGGRTSTDTQYF.

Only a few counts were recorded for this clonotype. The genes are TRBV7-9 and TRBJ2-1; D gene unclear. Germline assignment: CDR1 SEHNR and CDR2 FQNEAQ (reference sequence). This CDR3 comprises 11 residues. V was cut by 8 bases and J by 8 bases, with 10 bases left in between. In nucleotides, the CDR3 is TGTGCCAGCGCAAGGGCGCATGAGCAGTTCTTC. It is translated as CASARAHEQFF.

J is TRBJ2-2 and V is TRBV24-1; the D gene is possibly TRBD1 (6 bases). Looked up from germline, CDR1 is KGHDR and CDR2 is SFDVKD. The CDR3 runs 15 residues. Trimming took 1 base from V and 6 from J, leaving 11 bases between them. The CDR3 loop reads CATSDFSRGAGELFF. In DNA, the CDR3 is TGTGCCACCAGTGATTTTTCCAGGGGCGCCGGGGAGCTGTTTTTT.

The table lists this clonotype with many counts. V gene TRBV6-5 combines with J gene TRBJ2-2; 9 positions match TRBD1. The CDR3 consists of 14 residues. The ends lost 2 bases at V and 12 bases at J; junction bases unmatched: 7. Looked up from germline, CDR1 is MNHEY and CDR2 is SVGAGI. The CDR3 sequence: CASSYQIGTGQLFF. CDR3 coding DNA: TGTGCCAGCAGTTACCAAATAGGGACAGGGCAGCTGTTTTTT.

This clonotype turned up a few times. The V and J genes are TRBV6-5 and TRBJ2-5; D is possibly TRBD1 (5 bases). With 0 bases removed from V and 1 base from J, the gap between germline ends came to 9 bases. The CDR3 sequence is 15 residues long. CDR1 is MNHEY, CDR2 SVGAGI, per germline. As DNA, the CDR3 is TGTGCCAGCAGTTACTCGGGGCAAGCCCAAGAGACCCAGTACTTC. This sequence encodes CASSYSGQAQETQYF.

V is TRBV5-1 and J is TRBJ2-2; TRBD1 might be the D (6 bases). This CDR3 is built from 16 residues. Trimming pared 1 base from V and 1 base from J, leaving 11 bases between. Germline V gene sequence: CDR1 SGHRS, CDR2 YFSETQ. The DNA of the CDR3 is TGCGCCAGCAGCTTGTCAGGGGTCCTGAACACCGGGGAGCTGTTTTTT. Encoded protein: CASSLSGVLNTGELFF.

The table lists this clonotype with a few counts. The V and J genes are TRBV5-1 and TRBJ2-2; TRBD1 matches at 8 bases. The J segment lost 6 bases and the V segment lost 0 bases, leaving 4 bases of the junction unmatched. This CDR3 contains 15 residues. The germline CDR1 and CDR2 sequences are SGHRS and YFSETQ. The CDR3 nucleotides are TGCGCCAGCAGCTTGGCCACAGGGGGTCCCGGGGAGCTGTTTTTT. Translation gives CASSLATGGPGELFF.

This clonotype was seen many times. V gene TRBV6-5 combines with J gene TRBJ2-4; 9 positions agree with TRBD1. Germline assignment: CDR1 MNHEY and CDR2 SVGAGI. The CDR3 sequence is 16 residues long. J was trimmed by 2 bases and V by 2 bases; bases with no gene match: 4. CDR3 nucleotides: TGTGCCAGCAGTTACATACAGGGGGCAACCAAAAACATTCAGTACTTC. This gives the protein CASSYIQGATKNIQYF.

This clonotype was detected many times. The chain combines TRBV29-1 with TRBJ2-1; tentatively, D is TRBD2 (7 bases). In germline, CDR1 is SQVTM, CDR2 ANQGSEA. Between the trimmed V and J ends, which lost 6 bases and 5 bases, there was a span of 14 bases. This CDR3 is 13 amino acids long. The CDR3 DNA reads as TGCAGCGTGGGGGCGGGGGCCAACAATGAGCAGTTCTTC. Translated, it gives CSVGAGANNEQFF.

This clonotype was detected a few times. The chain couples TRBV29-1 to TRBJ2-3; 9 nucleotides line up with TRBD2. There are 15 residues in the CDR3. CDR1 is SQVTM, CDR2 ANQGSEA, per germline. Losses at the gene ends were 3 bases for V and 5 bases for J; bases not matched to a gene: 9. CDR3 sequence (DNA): TGCAGCGTTGAGTCTAGCGGGGTCGCGGGAGATACGCAGTATTTT. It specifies CSVESSGVAGDTQYF.

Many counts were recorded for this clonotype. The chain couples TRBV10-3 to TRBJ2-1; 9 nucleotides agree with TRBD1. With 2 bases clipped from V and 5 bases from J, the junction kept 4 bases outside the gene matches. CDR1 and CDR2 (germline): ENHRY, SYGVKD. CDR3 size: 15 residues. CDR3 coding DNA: TGTGCCATCAGTGAGACAGGGGGCGAAGACAATGAGCAGTTCTTC. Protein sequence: CAISETGGEDNEQFF.